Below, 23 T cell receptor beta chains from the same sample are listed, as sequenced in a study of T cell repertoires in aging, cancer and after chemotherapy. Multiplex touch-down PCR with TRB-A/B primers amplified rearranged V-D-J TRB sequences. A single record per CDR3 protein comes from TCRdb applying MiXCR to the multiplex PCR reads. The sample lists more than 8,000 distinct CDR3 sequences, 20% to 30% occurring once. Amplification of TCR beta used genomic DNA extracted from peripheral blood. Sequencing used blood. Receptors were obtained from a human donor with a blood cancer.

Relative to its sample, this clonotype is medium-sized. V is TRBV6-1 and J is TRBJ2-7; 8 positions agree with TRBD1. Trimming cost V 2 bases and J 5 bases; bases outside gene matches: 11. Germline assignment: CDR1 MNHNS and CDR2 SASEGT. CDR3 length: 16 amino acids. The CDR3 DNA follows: TGTGCCAGCAGTGAAACCCCCGGACAGGGATCGAACGAGCAGTACTTC. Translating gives CASSETPGQGSNEQYF.

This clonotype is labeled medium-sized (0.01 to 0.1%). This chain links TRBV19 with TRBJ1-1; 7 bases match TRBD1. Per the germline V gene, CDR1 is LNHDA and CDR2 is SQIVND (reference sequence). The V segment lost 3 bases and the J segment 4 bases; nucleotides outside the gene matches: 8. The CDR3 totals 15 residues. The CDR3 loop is CASSMTGFTPTEAFF. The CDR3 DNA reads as TGTGCCAGTAGTATGACAGGGTTCACGCCCACTGAAGCTTTCTTT.

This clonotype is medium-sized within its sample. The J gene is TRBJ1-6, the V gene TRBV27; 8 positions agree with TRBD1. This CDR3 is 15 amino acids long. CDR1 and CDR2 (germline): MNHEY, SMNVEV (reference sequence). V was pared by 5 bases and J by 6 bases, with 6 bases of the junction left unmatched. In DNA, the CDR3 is TGTGCCAGCAGTGCCTATGACAGGGGTAATTCACCCCTCCACTTT. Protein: CASSAYDRGNSPLHF.

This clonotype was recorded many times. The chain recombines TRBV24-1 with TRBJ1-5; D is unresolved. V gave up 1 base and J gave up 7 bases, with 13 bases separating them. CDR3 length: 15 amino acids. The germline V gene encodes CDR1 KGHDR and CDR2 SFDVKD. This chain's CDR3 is CATSDFFTPKQPQHF. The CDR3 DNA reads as TGTGCCACCAGTGATTTTTTCACACCAAAGCAGCCCCAGCATTTT.

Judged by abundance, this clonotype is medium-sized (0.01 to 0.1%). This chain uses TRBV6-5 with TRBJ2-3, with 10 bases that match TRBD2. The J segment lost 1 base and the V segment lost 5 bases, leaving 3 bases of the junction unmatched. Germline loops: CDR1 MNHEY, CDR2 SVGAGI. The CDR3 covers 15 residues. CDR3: CASSSGGERTDTQYF. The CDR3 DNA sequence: TGTGCCAGCAGTAGCGGGGGGGAACGCACAGATACGCAGTATTTT.

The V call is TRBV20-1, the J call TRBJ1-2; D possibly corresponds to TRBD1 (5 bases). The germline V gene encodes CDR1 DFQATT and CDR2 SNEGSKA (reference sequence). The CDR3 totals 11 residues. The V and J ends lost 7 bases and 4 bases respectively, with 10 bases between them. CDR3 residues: CSVRGGYGYTF. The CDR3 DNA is TGCAGTGTCCGCGGGGGCTATGGCTACACCTTC.

CDR3 nucleotide sequence: TGTGCCAGCAGTTACTCGGAAGATTCGGGCACTGAAGCTTTCTTT. It translates to CASSYSEDSGTEAFF. The V call is TRBV6-2 or TRBV6-3, the J call TRBJ1-1; D is unresolved. The V gene's germline CDR1 is MNHEY and CDR2 SVGEGT. This CDR3 spans 15 amino acids. V was trimmed by 0 bases and J by 4 bases, leaving 12 bases between them.

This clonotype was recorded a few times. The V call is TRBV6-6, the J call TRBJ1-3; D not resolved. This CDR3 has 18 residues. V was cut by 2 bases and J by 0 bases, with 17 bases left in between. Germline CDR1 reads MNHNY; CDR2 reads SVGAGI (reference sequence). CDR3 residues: CASSYPPSTGHSGNTIYF. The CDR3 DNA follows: TGTGCCAGCAGTTACCCCCCCTCGACGGGCCACTCTGGAAACACCATATATTTT.

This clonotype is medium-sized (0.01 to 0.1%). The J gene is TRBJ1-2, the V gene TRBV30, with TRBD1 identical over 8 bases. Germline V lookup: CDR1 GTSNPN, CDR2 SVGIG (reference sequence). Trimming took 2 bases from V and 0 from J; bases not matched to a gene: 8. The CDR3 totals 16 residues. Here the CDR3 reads CAWSKIQGGPNYGYTF. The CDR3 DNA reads TGTGCCTGGAGTAAAATACAGGGGGGCCCTAACTATGGCTACACCTTC.

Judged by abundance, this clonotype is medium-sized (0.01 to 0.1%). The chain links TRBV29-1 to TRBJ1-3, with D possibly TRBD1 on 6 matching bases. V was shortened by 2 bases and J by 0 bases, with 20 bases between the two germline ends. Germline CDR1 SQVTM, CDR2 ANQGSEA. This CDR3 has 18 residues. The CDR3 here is CSVEIRGPAGHSGNTIYF. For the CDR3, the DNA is TGCAGCGTTGAAATCAGGGGCCCCGCCGGACACTCTGGAAACACCATATATTTT. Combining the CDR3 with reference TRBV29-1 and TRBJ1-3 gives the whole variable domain SAVISQKPSRDICQRGTSLTIQCQVDSQVTMMFWYRQQPGQSLTLIATANQGSEATYESGFVIDKFPISRPNLTFSTLTVSNMSPEDSSIYLCSVEIRGPAGHSGNTIYFGEGSWLTVV.

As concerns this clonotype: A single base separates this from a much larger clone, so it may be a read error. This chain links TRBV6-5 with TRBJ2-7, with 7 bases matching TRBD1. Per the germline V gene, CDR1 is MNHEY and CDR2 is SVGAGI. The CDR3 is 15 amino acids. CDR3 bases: TGTGCCAGCATTTACTCGAGGACAGGTGGGGACGAGCAGTACTTC. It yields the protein CASIYSRTGGDEQYF.

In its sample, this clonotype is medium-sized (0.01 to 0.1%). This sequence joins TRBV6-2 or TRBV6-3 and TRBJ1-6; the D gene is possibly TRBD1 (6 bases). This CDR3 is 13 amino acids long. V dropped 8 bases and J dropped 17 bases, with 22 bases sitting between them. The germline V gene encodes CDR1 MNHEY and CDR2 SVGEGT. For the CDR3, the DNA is TGTGCCAGCGGGGAGGGGGAGTGGACTGCCGTCCACTTT. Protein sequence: CASGEGEWTAVHF.

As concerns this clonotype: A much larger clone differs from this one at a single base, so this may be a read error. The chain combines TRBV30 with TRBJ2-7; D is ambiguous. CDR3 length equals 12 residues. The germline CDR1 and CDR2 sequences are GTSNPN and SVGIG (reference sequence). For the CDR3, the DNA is TGTACCTGGAGTACCGACGAATACGAGCAGTACTTC. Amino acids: CTWSTDEYEQYF.

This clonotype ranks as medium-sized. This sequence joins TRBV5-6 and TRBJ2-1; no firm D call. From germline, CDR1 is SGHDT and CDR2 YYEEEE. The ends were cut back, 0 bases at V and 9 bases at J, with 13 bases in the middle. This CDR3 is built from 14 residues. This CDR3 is CASSLDGTRREQFF. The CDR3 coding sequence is TGTGCCAGCAGCTTGGATGGAACTCGGCGTGAGCAGTTCTTC.

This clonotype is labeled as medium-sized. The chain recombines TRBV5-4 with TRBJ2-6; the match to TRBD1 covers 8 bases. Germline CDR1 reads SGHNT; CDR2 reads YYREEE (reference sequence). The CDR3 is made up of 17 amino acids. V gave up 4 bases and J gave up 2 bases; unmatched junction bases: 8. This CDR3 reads CASSVTGASPGANVLTF. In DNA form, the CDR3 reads TGTGCCAGCAGCGTGACAGGGGCGAGTCCTGGGGCCAACGTCCTGACTTTC. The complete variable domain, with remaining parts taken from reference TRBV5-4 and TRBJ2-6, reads ETGVTQSPTHLIKTRGQQVTLRCSSQSGHNTVSWYQQALGQGPQFIFQYYREEENGRGNFPPRFSGLQFPNYSSELNVNALELDDSALYLCASSVTGASPGANVLTFGAGSRLTVL.

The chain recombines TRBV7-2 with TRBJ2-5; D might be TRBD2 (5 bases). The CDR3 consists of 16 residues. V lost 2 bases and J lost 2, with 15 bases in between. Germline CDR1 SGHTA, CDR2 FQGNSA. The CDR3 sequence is CASSLFASGRQETQYF. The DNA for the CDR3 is TGTGCCAGCAGCTTATTCGCTTCGGGGAGACAAGAGACCCAGTACTTC.

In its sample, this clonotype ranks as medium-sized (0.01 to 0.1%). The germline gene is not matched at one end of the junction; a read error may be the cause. The CDR3 spells CAWSLVRERPQESQYF. The CDR3 DNA follows: TGTGCCTGGAGTCTAGTCCGGGAAAGACCCCAAGAGAGCCAGTACTTC. This rearrangement joins TRBV30 to TRBJ2-5; TRBD2 might be the D (5 bases). Germline CDR1 and CDR2: GTSNPN and SVGIG (reference sequence). The CDR3 is made up of 16 amino acids.

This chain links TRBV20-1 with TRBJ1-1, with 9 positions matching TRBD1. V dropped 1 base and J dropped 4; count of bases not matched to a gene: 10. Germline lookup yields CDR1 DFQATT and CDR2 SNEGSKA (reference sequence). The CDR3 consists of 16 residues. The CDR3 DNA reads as TGCAGTGCTAGAGGGGTCGGGACAGGGTTTGTCACTGAAGCTTTCTTT. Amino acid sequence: CSARGVGTGFVTEAFF.

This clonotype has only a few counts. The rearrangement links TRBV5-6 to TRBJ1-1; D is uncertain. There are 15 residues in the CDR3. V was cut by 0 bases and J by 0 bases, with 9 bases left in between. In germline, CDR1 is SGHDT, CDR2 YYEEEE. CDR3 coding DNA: TGTGCCAGCAGCTTGGGGCCGTCCGTGAACACTGAAGCTTTCTTT. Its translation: CASSLGPSVNTEAFF.

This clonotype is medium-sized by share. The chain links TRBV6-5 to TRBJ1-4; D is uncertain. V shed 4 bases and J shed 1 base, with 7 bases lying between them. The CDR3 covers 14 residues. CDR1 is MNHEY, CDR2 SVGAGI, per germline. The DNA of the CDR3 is TGTGCCAGCAGTTTAGGGTTAACTAATGAAAAACTGTTTTTT. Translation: CASSLGLTNEKLFF.

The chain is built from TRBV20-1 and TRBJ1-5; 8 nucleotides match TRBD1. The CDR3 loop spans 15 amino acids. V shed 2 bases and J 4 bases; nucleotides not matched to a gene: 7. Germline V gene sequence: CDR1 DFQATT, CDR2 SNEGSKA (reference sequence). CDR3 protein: CSARPGTGLNQPQHF. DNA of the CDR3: TGCAGTGCTAGACCCGGGACAGGCCTTAATCAGCCCCAGCATTTT.

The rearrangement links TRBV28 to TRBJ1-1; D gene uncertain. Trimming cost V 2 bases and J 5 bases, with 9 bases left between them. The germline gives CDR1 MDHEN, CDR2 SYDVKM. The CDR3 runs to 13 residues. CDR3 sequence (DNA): TGTGCCAGCAGTTTAGCCCGGGAGACTGAAGCTTTCTTT. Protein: CASSLARETEAFF.

The CDR3 nucleotides read TGCGCCAGCAGCCAAGAACGCAGTCATCGGGGGGACTATGGCTACACCTTC. This translates into CASSQERSHRGDYGYTF. The rearrangement uses TRBV4-3 and TRBJ1-2; D perhaps matches TRBD1 (5 bases). The CDR3 has 17 amino acids. Trimming left V 0 bases short and J 3 bases short, with 17 bases between. CDR1 and CDR2 (germline): LGHNA, YSLEER.